The present T cell receptor beta chain was sequenced within a study of CD4 and CD8 cells across lung adenocarcinoma regions. Samples came from patients with localized non-small cell lung adenocarcinoma. TCRdb fed the PCR reads into MiXCR, producing one record per CDR3 protein. This table has 3,700 or so distinct CDR3 sequences, 56% appearing once. This clonotype was recorded a few times. The CDR3 sequence is 14 residues long. Germline trimming cut 6 bases from V and 9 bases from J; bases unmatched to any gene: 10. This chain links TRBV12-3 or TRBV12-4 with TRBJ2-1; 8 bases agree with TRBD2. The clonotype comes from a female donor with lung adenocarcinoma. The CD4 and CD8 labels of this study may be unreliable. The sequencing sample was made of CD4+ T cells from the margin of a lung tumor. For the CDR3, the DNA is TGTGCCAGCAGGGGGACTAGTCCCAGCGGTGAGCAGTTCTTC. It specifies CASRGTSPSGEQFF.